This TCR beta chain was identified in a study of cytomegalovirus exposure and HLA in healthy donors. Germline assignment: CDR1 SEHNR and CDR2 FQNEAQ (reference sequence). The length of the CDR3 is 14 residues. The ends were cut back, 1 base at V and 8 bases at J, with 14 bases in the middle. The primer mix had 60 Vbeta and 13 Jbeta primers. TCRdb's table, derived via immunoSEQ multiplex PCR, lists solely in-frame clones and lacks some. The sample includes hundreds of thousands of clones, around 79% of them seen just once. The origin of this receptor is a male donor in good health and CMV-seronegative. The genes are TRBV7-9 and TRBJ1-2, with a possible D match to TRBD1 (5 bases). The material sequenced was PBMCs. The DNA of the CDR3 is TGTGCCAGCAGCTTAGAACAGGTCCTAGGGGGCTACACCTTC. Its protein is CASSLEQVLGGYTF.